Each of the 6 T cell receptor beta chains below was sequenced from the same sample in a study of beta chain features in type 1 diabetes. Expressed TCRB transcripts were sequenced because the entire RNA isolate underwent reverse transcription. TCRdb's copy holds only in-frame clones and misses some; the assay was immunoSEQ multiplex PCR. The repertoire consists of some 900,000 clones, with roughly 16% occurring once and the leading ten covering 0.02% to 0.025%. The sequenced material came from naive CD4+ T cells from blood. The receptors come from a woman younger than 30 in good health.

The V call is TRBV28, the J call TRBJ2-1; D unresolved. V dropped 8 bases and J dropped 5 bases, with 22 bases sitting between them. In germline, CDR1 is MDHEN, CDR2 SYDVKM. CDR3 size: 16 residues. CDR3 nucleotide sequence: TGTGCCAGCGGAAGTAGCTACTTTCAAGGGAACAATGAGCAGTTCTTC. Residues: CASGSSYFQGNNEQFF.

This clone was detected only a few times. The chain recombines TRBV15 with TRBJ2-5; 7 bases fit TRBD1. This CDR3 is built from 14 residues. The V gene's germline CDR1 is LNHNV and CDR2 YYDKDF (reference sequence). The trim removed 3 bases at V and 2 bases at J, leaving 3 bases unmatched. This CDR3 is CATSSRQGQETQYF. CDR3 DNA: TGTGCCACCAGCAGCCGACAGGGACAAGAGACCCAGTACTTC. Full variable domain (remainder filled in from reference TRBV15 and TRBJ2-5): DAMVIQNPRYQVTQFGKPVTLSCSQTLNHNVMYWYQQKSSQAPKLLFHYYDKDFNNEADTPDNFQSRRPNTSFCFLDIRSPGLGDTAMYLCATSSRQGQETQYFGPGTRLLVL.

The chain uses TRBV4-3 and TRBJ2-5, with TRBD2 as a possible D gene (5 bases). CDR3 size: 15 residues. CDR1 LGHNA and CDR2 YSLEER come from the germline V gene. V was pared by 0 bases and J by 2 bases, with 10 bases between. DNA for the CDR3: TGCGCCAGCAGCCAAGATCGTCGGGGACAAGAGACCCAGTACTTC. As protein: CASSQDRRGQETQYF.

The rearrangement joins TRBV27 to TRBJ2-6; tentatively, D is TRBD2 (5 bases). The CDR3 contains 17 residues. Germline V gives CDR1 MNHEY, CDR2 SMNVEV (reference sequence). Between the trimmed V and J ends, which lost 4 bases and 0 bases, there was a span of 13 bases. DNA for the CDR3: TGTGCCAGCAGTTCTGGCGGGCCAAGCTCTGGGGCCAACGTCCTGACTTTC. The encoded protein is CASSSGGPSSGANVLTF. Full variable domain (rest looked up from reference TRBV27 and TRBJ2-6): EAQVTQNPRYLITVTGKKLTVTCSQNMNHEYMSWYRQDPGLGLRQIYYSMNVEVTDKGDVPEGYKVSRKEKRNFPLILESPSPNQTSLYFCASSSGGPSSGANVLTFGAGSRLTVL.

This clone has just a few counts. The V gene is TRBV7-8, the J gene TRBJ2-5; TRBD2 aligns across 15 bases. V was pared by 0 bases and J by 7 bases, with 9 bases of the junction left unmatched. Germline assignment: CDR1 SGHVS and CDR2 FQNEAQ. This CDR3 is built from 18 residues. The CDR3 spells CASSLARTSGRARVTQYF. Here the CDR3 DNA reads TGTGCCAGCAGCTTAGCCCGGACTAGCGGGAGGGCCAGGGTGACCCAGTACTTC. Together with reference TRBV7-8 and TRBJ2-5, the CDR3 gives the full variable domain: GAGVSQSPRYKVAKRGQDVALRCDPISGHVSLFWYQQALGQGPEFLTYFQNEAQLDKSGLPSDRFFAERPEGSVSTLKIQRTQQEDSAVYLCASSLARTSGRARVTQYFGPGTRLLVL.

CDR3 protein: CASSPHRTGRGNTIYF. The CDR3 nucleotides read TGTGCCAGCAGTCCCCACCGGACAGGGAGGGGAAACACCATATATTTT. The chain has TRBV7-9 and TRBJ1-3, with 8 bases aligning to TRBD1. The CDR3 sequence is 16 residues long. The V gene end was trimmed by 6 bases and the J gene end by 4 bases; junction bases not matched to a gene: 11. CDR1 is SEHNR, CDR2 FQNEAQ, per germline (reference sequence).